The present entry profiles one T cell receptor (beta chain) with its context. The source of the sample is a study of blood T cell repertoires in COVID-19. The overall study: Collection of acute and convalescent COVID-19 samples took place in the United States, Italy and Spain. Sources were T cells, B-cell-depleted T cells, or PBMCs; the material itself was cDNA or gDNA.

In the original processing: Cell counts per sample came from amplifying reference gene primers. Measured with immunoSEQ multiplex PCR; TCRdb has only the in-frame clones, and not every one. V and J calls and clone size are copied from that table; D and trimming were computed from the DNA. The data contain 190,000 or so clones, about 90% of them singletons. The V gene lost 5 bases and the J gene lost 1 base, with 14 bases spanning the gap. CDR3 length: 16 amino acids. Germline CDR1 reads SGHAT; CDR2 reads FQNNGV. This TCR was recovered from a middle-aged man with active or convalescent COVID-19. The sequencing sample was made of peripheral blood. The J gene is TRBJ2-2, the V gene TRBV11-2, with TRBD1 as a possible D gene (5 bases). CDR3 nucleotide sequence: TGTGCCAGCAGCGTTACTGCAGGGTGGAACACCGGGGAGCTGTTTTTT. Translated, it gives CASSVTAGWNTGELFF.